Detailed here is one TCR beta chain. Its target is not known. Per the germline V gene, CDR1 is KGHSH and CDR2 is LQKENI. Trimming removed 4 bases from V and 3 bases from J, with 15 bases in between. The CDR3 runs to 15 residues. The study reverse transcribed the entire isolated RNA, so it sequenced expressed TCRB transcripts. Profiling relied on immunoSEQ multiplex PCR, and the TCRdb table lists in-frame clones only, not all of them. The sample consists of 200,000 to 300,000 clones, 11% to 15% of them appearing once. These data are taken from a study of beta chain features in type 1 diabetes. General study findings and limits: Among patients with Type 1 diabetes, TCRB CDR3s were moderately but significantly shorter in every one of the four CD4+ subsets.

What was sequenced was naive CD4+ T cells from blood. The clonotype comes from a man younger than 45 with type 1 diabetes. The gene calls are TRBV18 and TRBJ1-1; D is perhaps TRBD1 (6 bases). In DNA, the CDR3 is TGTGCCAGCTCACAGCGGGGGGCTCGTGACACTGAAGCTTTCTTT. Its translation: CASSQRGARDTEAFF.